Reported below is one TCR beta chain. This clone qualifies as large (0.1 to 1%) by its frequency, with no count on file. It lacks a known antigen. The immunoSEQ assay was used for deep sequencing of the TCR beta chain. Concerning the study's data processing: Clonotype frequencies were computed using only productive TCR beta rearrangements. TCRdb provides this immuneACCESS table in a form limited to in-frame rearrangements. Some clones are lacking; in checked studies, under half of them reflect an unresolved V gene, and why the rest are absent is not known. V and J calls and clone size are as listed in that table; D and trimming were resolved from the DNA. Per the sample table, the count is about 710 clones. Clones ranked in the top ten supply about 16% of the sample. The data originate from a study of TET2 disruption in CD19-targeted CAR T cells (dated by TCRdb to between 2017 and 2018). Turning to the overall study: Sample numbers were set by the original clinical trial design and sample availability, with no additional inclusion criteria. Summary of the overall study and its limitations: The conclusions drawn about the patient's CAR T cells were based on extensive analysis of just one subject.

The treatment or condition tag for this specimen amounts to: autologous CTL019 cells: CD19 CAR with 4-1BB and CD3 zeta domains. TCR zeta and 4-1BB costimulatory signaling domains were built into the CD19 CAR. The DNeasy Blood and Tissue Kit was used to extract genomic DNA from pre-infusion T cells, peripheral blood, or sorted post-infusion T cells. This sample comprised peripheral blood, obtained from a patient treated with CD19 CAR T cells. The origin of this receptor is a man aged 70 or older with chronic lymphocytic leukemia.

Here the CDR3 is given as CASSEALAGLGGKLFF. The sequenced CDR3 bases are TGTGCCAGCAGTGAAGCGCTTGCAGGGCTAGGGGGAAAA. The V and J genes are TRBV2 and TRBJ1-4, with a weak D call of TRBD1 (6 bases match). The read finishes 3 residues shy of the CDR3 end, and the germline J gene is used to complete it. CDR1 and CDR2, per the germline V gene, are SNHLY and FYNNEI. V is cut by 0 bases and J by 10 bases, and the space between the germline ends is 18 bases. Including the terminal cysteine and phenylalanine, the CDR3 comprises 16 residues. Part of the CDR3 DNA is given, 39 bases translated from base 1.